Presented here are 21 T cell receptor beta chains from one specimen sequenced in a study of T cell repertoires in cytomegalovirus infection. The antigens these receptors bind are not known. One entry per CDR3 protein results from TCRdb running MiXCR on the reads. The sample yields about 700,000 distinct CDR3 sequences, roughly a third seen once. The sample was cultured PBMCs, taken from culture after CMV antigen stimulation. These receptors all come from a human donor in good health (CMV status not recorded). Some clones in this sample may be carry-over from other donors' samples.

This clonotype occurred a few times. This chain uses TRBV6-2 or TRBV6-3 with TRBJ2-3; D is unclear. The CDR3 has 15 amino acids. The ends were cut back, 6 bases at V and 0 bases at J, with 13 bases in the middle. The germline gives CDR1 MNHEY, CDR2 SVGEGT. The CDR3 DNA reads TGTGCCAGCAGGCCCGTGGCGCCTAGCACAGATACGCAGTATTTT. Residues: CASRPVAPSTDTQYF.

In this sample, this clonotype turned up a few times. CDR3 DNA: TGTGCCAGCAGCCTAGTGGGACAGGGGGGATTCTACGAGCAGTACTTC. Its translation: CASSLVGQGGFYEQYF. The rearrangement uses TRBV7-2 and TRBJ2-7; 11 bases are shared with TRBD1. The CDR3 loop spans 16 amino acids. Germline CDR1 is SGHTA and CDR2 is FQGNSA. J was trimmed by 3 bases and V by 5 bases; bases with no gene match: 9. Full variable domain (rest looked up from reference TRBV7-2 and TRBJ2-7): GAGVSQSPSNKVTEKGKDVELRCDPISGHTALYWYRQSLGQGLEFLIYFQGNSAPDKSGLPSDRFSAERTGGSVSTLTIQRTQQEDSAVYLCASSLVGQGGFYEQYFGPGTRLTVT.

A few counts support this clonotype. The rearrangement uses TRBV7-9 and TRBJ2-6; unclear D gene. Germline V gene sequence: CDR1 SEHNR, CDR2 FQNEAQ (reference sequence). Trimming stripped 7 bases from V and 2 bases from J, with 6 bases between. The length of the CDR3 is 13 residues. CDR3 in amino acids: CASTNPGANVLTF. The DNA of the CDR3 is TGTGCCAGCACCAACCCTGGGGCCAACGTCCTGACTTTC.

This clonotype was observed many times. The J gene is TRBJ1-2, the V gene TRBV7-8; 9 nucleotides match TRBD1. Trimming removed 2 bases from V and 6 bases from J; junction bases left unmatched: 7. The CDR3 totals 15 residues. Per the germline V gene, CDR1 is SGHVS and CDR2 is FQNEAQ. The CDR3 DNA reads as TGTGCCAGCAGCTTATCGGGACAGGGTTTTAATGGCTACACCTTC. Its translation is CASSLSGQGFNGYTF.

The CDR3 DNA reads as TGTGCCAGCAGCCAAGATGATTGGGGGGAAAAACTGTTTTTT. It encodes CASSQDDWGEKLFF. The chain is built from TRBV4-2 and TRBJ1-4; a possible D gene is TRBD1 (5 bases). The V end lost 0 bases, the J end lost 8 bases, and 10 bases lay between the germline ends. Germline-derived CDR1 and CDR2 are LGHNA and YNFKEQ. The CDR3 has 14 amino acids.

In this sample, this clonotype turned up many times. The chain has TRBV7-8 and TRBJ2-3, with 13 positions matching TRBD2. The V gene end was trimmed by 4 bases and the J gene end by 3 bases; junction bases not matched to a gene: 4. Germline CDR1 reads SGHVS; CDR2 reads FQNEAQ. The CDR3 extends over 16 amino acids. Written as DNA, the CDR3 is TGTGCCAGCAGCTCCGGACTAGCGGGAGTGACAGATACGCAGTATTTT. It codes for CASSSGLAGVTDTQYF.

This rearrangement joins TRBV6-1 to TRBJ1-1; the D is unclear. The CDR3 sequence is 11 residues long. Germline V gene sequence: CDR1 MNHNS, CDR2 SASEGT. Between the trimmed V and J ends, which lost 0 bases and 11 bases, there was a span of 7 bases. The chain's CDR3 is CASSEAGRAFF. CDR3 in DNA: TGTGCCAGCAGTGAAGCGGGCAGGGCTTTCTTT.

The chain couples TRBV27 to TRBJ2-3, with D hard to call. Trimming shortened V by 3 bases and J by 2 bases, and 12 bases separated the two germline ends. CDR3 size: 15 residues. The germline V gene encodes CDR1 MNHEY and CDR2 SMNVEV (reference sequence). The CDR3 DNA reads TGTGCCAGCAGTTTTACCCCGCGCGACACAGATACGCAGTATTTT. It translates to CASSFTPRDTDTQYF.

This clonotype was counted a few times. The chain couples TRBV7-2 to TRBJ2-7; 8 nucleotides match TRBD2. The CDR3 length is 16 residues. CDR1 and CDR2 from the germline V gene are SGHTA and FQGNSA. V lost 0 bases, J lost 2 bases, and 6 bases stayed unmatched. The CDR3 sequence: CASSLAGSGSPYEQYF. The CDR3 nucleotides are TGTGCCAGCAGCTTAGCGGGGAGCGGGAGCCCCTACGAGCAGTACTTC.

This clonotype was picked up a small number of times. V gene TRBV7-2 combines with J gene TRBJ2-7; D might be TRBD1 (5 bases). The V gene lost 7 bases and the J gene lost 0 bases, with 13 bases spanning the gap. This CDR3 has 14 amino acids. Germline V lookup: CDR1 SGHTA, CDR2 FQGNSA. The CDR3: CASTLGPSSYEQYF. The CDR3 nucleotides read TGTGCCAGCACCCTGGGGCCGAGCTCCTACGAGCAGTACTTC. Full variable domain (outside the CDR3, taken from reference TRBV7-2 and TRBJ2-7): GAGVSQSPSNKVTEKGKDVELRCDPISGHTALYWYRQSLGQGLEFLIYFQGNSAPDKSGLPSDRFSAERTGGSVSTLTIQRTQQEDSAVYLCASTLGPSSYEQYFGPGTRLTVT.

The V and J genes are TRBV4-2 and TRBJ2-3; no reliable D call. This CDR3 has 12 residues. The V end was cut by 2 bases, the J end by 5 bases, with 5 bases between. Looked up from germline, CDR1 is LGHNA and CDR2 is YNFKEQ. The CDR3 protein is CASSQWRDTQYF. DNA of the CDR3: TGTGCCAGCAGCCAATGGCGAGATACGCAGTATTTT.

This clonotype was observed a single time. J is TRBJ1-1 and V is TRBV12-3 or TRBV12-4; D may be TRBD1 (5 bases). V lost 10 bases, J lost 0 bases, and 9 bases lay in between. The CDR3 is 12 amino acids. The CDR3 is CATQTVNTEAFF. CDR3 coding DNA: TGTGCCACCCAGACAGTGAACACTGAAGCTTTCTTT.

The chain joins TRBV6-5 to TRBJ1-1; possibly TRBD1 for D (5 bases). Germline assignment: CDR1 MNHEY and CDR2 SVGAGI. Trimming pared 6 bases from V and 8 bases from J, leaving 13 bases between. The CDR3 is made up of 12 amino acids. CDR3 residues: CASSRGGREAFF. In DNA, the CDR3 is TGTGCCAGCAGCCGCGGGGGGAGGGAAGCTTTCTTT.

The table lists this clonotype with many counts. V usage is TRBV6-2 or TRBV6-3 and J usage is TRBJ1-2, with a weak D call TRBD1 (6 bases). The length of the CDR3 is 15 residues. V was pared by 6 bases and J by 0 bases, with 14 bases between. Germline assignment: CDR1 MNHEY and CDR2 SVGEGT. The CDR3 sequence: CASSYRTVPNYGYTF. The CDR3 bases are TGTGCCAGCAGCTACAGGACAGTACCTAACTATGGCTACACCTTC.

This clonotype came up a few times. V and J are TRBV11-2 and TRBJ2-1; D is ambiguous. Germline CDR1 SGHAT, CDR2 FQNNGV. The CDR3 contains 16 residues. The V end was cut by 2 bases, the J end by 2 bases, with 13 bases between. The CDR3 here is CASSLNLATAYNEQFF. Written as DNA, the CDR3 is TGTGCCAGCAGCTTAAATTTGGCTACCGCCTACAATGAGCAGTTCTTC.

The chain is built from TRBV20-1 and TRBJ2-2; 9 bases map to TRBD2. CDR3 length: 16 residues. Germline CDR1 is DFQATT and CDR2 is SNEGSKA (reference sequence). Trimming at V came to 0 bases and at J to 4 bases, leaving 6 bases not matched to a gene. The CDR3 nucleotides read TGCAGTGCTAGAGACCGCGGGAGGGCAGGCACCGGGGAGCTGTTTTTT. Protein product: CSARDRGRAGTGELFF.

J is TRBJ2-7 and V is TRBV11-2; unclear D gene. The V gene lost 1 base and the J gene lost 0 bases, with 10 bases spanning the gap. In germline, CDR1 is SGHAT, CDR2 FQNNGV. The CDR3 is made up of 15 amino acids. The CDR3 bases are TGTGCCAGCAGCTTAGGCGCGGCAGGCTCCTACGAGCAGTACTTC. Translating it yields CASSLGAAGSYEQYF.

The chain carries TRBV5-5 and TRBJ2-6; D is possibly TRBD1 (5 bases). The CDR3 consists of 19 residues. The ends were cut back, 1 base at V and 2 bases at J, with 19 bases in the middle. In germline, CDR1 is SGHKS, CDR2 YYEKEE (reference sequence). CDR3 in DNA: TGTGCCAGCAGCTTGACAGGTATAATTGGTTTTGCTGGGGCCAACGTCCTGACTTTC. Amino acids: CASSLTGIIGFAGANVLTF.

The genes are TRBV7-9 and TRBJ2-1; 8 bases map to TRBD2. CDR1 SEHNR and CDR2 FQNEAQ come from the germline V gene (reference sequence). J was trimmed by 15 bases and V by 4 bases; bases with no gene match: 14. The CDR3 runs to 14 residues. The CDR3 DNA is TGTGCCAGCAGCTCAATAAGGCCCGGGGGGGAGGCGTTCTTC. Translation gives CASSSIRPGGEAFF.

V is TRBV20-1 and J is TRBJ1-3, with 7 bases that match TRBD1. The CDR3 covers 14 residues. Germline V gene data show CDR1 as DFQATT and CDR2 as SNEGSKA (reference sequence). The V gene end was trimmed by 0 bases and the J gene end by 2 bases; junction bases not matched to a gene: 1. The CDR3 DNA is TGCAGTGCTAGAGATCAGGGGGCTGGAAACACCATATATTTT. Translating gives CSARDQGAGNTIYF.

V is TRBV5-1 and J is TRBJ2-3, with D possibly matching TRBD1 (6 bases). V was shortened by 4 bases and J by 1 base, with 13 bases between the two germline ends. This CDR3 spans 15 amino acids. Germline lookup yields CDR1 SGHRS and CDR2 YFSETQ. This chain's CDR3 is CASSPSTGRTDTQYF. CDR3 DNA: TGCGCCAGCAGCCCCTCCACAGGGCGCACAGATACGCAGTATTTT. The full variable domain, rest sourced from reference TRBV5-1 and TRBJ2-3, is KAGVTQTPRYLIKTRGQQVTLSCSPISGHRSVSWYQQTPGQGLQFLFEYFSETQRNKGNFPGRFSGRQFSNSRSEMNVSTLELGDSALYLCASSPSTGRTDTQYFGPGTRLTVL.